Listed here are 14 T cell receptor beta chains from one sample, sequenced in a study of shared clonotypes between healthy human individuals. This table comes from immunoSEQ multiplex PCR, and its TCRdb copy is limited to in-frame clones, with some not included. The repertoire holds 1 million to 1.2 million clones, with about 72% as singletons. Sequenced input: memory CD4+ T cells from PBMCs. Subset given: CD45RA-negative fraction. The receptors come from a man aged 18 to 35 in good health. Some clones in this sample may be carry-over from other donors' samples.

The rearrangement uses TRBV5-5 and TRBJ1-2; 10 positions agree with TRBD1. V was pared by 2 bases and J by 7 bases, with 8 bases of the junction left unmatched. The CDR3 spans 15 residues. Germline V gives CDR1 SGHKS, CDR2 YYEKEE (reference sequence). CDR3 protein: CASSFRDRGLGGYTF. The CDR3 DNA reads as TGTGCCAGCAGCTTTAGGGACAGGGGTCTTGGTGGCTACACCTTC.

This clone showed up just once. This rearrangement joins TRBV6-5 to TRBJ1-2, with 7 nucleotides matching TRBD1. The CDR3 loop spans 14 amino acids. Germline V gene data show CDR1 as MNHEY and CDR2 as SVGAGI. V was pared by 6 bases and J by 7 bases, with 11 bases of the junction left unmatched. The CDR3 is CASSRTGVEGGYTF. Written as DNA, the CDR3 is TGTGCCAGCAGCCGGACAGGCGTCGAGGGTGGCTACACCTTC.

This clone showed up just once. The chain links TRBV7-2 to TRBJ2-7, with 9 bases matching TRBD2. CDR1 and CDR2 (germline): SGHTA, FQGNSA. Germline trimming cut 2 bases from V and 3 bases from J; bases unmatched to any gene: 5. The CDR3 runs 15 residues. This chain's CDR3 is CASSLFGGRDYEQYF. The CDR3 nucleotides are TGTGCCAGCAGCTTATTCGGCGGGAGGGACTACGAGCAGTACTTC.

In this sample, this clone turned up once. Other DNA sequences in this specimen translate into the identical CDR3. The rearrangement uses TRBV20-1 and TRBJ2-1, with D possibly TRBD1 on 5 matching bases. Germline values: CDR1 DFQATT, CDR2 SNEGSKA (reference sequence). The V and J ends lost 6 bases and 7 bases respectively, with 7 bases between them. This CDR3 has 10 amino acids. CDR3 DNA sequence: TGCAGTGCCCAGGGAAATGAGCAGTTCTTC. It yields the protein CSAQGNEQFF.

V gene TRBV11-3 combines with J gene TRBJ2-1; D gene unclear. Germline V gives CDR1 SGHNT, CDR2 YENEEA. CDR3 size: 11 residues. V was pared by 1 base and J by 8 bases, with 3 bases between. The CDR3 reads CASSLGYEQFF. In nucleotides, the CDR3 is TGTGCCAGCAGCTTAGGCTATGAGCAGTTCTTC.

The chain links TRBV5-1 to TRBJ1-4, with D possibly TRBD1 on 5 matching bases. This CDR3 has 14 amino acids. Germline CDR1 is SGHRS and CDR2 is YFSETQ. V lost 5 bases and J lost 3, with 11 bases in between. The CDR3 DNA reads TGCGCCAGCAGGGTCGGGGACCCTAATGAAAAACTGTTTTTT. Residues: CASRVGDPNEKLFF.

V gene TRBV20-1 combines with J gene TRBJ1-2, with D hard to call. With 5 bases removed from V and 6 bases from J, the gap between germline ends came to 10 bases. Germline lookup yields CDR1 DFQATT and CDR2 SNEGSKA (reference sequence). This CDR3 contains 11 residues. The DNA of the CDR3 is TGCAGTGCTCCCTCCCTGGATGGCTACACCTTC. Its protein is CSAPSLDGYTF.

This clone was detected a few times. The rearrangement joins TRBV7-2 to TRBJ2-2, with 8 nucleotides matching TRBD1. The junction had 6 bases not matched to a gene; V was cut back by 6 bases and J by 0 bases. CDR1 and CDR2 from the germline V gene are SGHTA and FQGNSA. The CDR3 loop spans 16 amino acids. The CDR3: CASRKTGATNTGELFF. The CDR3 bases are TGTGCCAGCAGGAAGACAGGGGCGACGAACACCGGGGAGCTGTTTTTT.

V usage is TRBV28 and J usage is TRBJ2-7, with D perhaps being TRBD1 or TRBD2 (5 bases each). CDR3 length: 19 residues. Trimming cost V 3 bases and J 4 bases, with 28 bases left between them. In germline, CDR1 is MDHEN, CDR2 SYDVKM. CDR3 DNA sequence: TGTGCCAGCAGTTTCTTGTCCCGGGGCTCAAACCTTGCCCAATACGAGCAGTACTTC. Encoded protein: CASSFLSRGSNLAQYEQYF. The full variable domain, completed using reference TRBV28 and TRBJ2-7, is DVKVTQSSRYLVKRTGEKVFLECVQDMDHENMFWYRQDPGLGLRLIYFSYDVKMKEKGDIPEGYSVSREKKERFSLILESASTNQTSMYLCASSFLSRGSNLAQYEQYFGPGTRLTVT.

The chain carries TRBV11-2 and TRBJ2-1, with a weak D call TRBD1 (5 bases). V shed 0 bases and J shed 3 bases, with 18 bases lying between them. The CDR3 loop spans 18 amino acids. Germline assignment: CDR1 SGHAT and CDR2 FQNNGV. The DNA of the CDR3 is TGTGCCAGCAGCTTAGATCGAGCCAGGGAAAGACACTACAATGAGCAGTTCTTC. Translation gives CASSLDRARERHYNEQFF.

The V and J genes are TRBV4-2 and TRBJ2-1; 8 positions agree with TRBD2. V lost 7 bases, J lost 0 bases, and 5 bases stayed unmatched. This CDR3 contains 15 residues. Per the germline V gene, CDR1 is LGHNA and CDR2 is YNFKEQ. In nucleotides, the CDR3 is TGTGCCAGCACCGAGCGGGGGAGCTCCTACAATGAGCAGTTCTTC. Its translation: CASTERGSSYNEQFF.

The chain has TRBV6-5 and TRBJ2-1, with 10 bases aligning to TRBD2. The CDR3 sequence is 15 residues long. Unmatched junction bases numbered 8, after V lost 10 bases and J lost 2 bases. Germline V gene data show CDR1 as MNHEY and CDR2 as SVGAGI. The CDR3 region has the DNA TGTGCCACCAGGGCTAGCGGGAGTACCTACAATGAGCAGTTCTTC. Its translation is CATRASGSTYNEQFF.

The chain combines TRBV7-8 with TRBJ2-2, with 7 bases matching TRBD1. The length of the CDR3 is 15 residues. J lost 5 bases, V lost 5 bases, and 8 bases had no gene match. CDR1 and CDR2 from the germline V gene are SGHVS and FQNEAQ. CDR3 amino acids: CASSPRDRGTGELFF. The DNA for the CDR3 is TGTGCCAGCAGCCCCCGGGACAGAGGGACCGGGGAGCTGTTTTTT. Looking up the rest from reference TRBV7-8 and TRBJ2-2 gives the full variable domain: GAGVSQSPRYKVAKRGQDVALRCDPISGHVSLFWYQQALGQGPEFLTYFQNEAQLDKSGLPSDRFFAERPEGSVSTLKIQRTQQEDSAVYLCASSPRDRGTGELFFGEGSRLTVL.

The chain joins TRBV7-3 to TRBJ1-1, with 7 nucleotides matching TRBD1. This CDR3 is built from 18 residues. J lost 0 bases, V lost 5 bases, and 15 bases had no gene match. CDR1 SGHTA and CDR2 FQGTGA come from the germline V gene. CDR3 region: CASSPPVVGQVMNTEAFF. CDR3 DNA: TGTGCCAGCAGCCCACCAGTAGTCGGACAGGTGATGAACACTGAAGCTTTCTTT.